Listed here are 3 T cell receptor beta chains from one sample, sequenced in a study of cytomegalovirus exposure and HLA in healthy donors. This PCR relied on a set of 60 Vbeta primers and 13 Jbeta primers. Measured with immunoSEQ multiplex PCR; TCRdb has only the in-frame clones, and not every one. The data contain roughly 120,000 clones, about 80% of them singletons. Specimen: PBMCs. These receptors originate from a man aged 25 to 40 in good health and CMV-seronegative.

The chain links TRBV6-1 to TRBJ2-7; 10 positions agree with TRBD2. The CDR3 is 15 residues long. V lost 8 bases and J lost 3; bases outside the gene matches: 10. Germline V CDR1 and CDR2: MNHNS, SASEGT. The CDR3 sequence: CASGALAGGHYEQYF. CDR3 DNA sequence: TGTGCCAGCGGGGCTTTAGCGGGAGGACACTACGAGCAGTACTTC.

The rearrangement links TRBV19 to TRBJ2-3; D unclear. Trimming pared 1 base from V and 0 bases from J, leaving 5 bases between. CDR1 and CDR2 from the germline V gene are LNHDA and SQIVND (reference sequence). CDR3 length: 14 residues. The CDR3 protein is CASSIVSSTDTQYF. The CDR3 coding sequence is TGTGCCAGTAGTATAGTTTCTAGCACAGATACGCAGTATTTT.

This clone was detected a few times. The chain joins TRBV4-3 to TRBJ2-7; D not resolved. Trimming left V 0 bases short and J 3 bases short, with 12 bases between. In germline, CDR1 is LGHNA, CDR2 YSLEER. The CDR3 is made up of 15 amino acids. The CDR3 DNA reads TGCGCCAGCAGCCAAGATCTCGGTTTTAACTACGAGCAGTACTTC. Protein: CASSQDLGFNYEQYF.